Listed below are T cell receptor beta chains from one sample, sequenced in a study of T cells in Graves' hyperthyroidism and ophthalmopathy. MiXCR, run by TCRdb on the multiplex PCR reads, gives a single entry per CDR3 protein. The sample contains 250,000 to 350,000 distinct CDR3 sequences, 16% of which appear only once. The sequenced sample was blood. These receptors all come from a man aged 25-45 years with Graves' hyperthyroidism. The CDR3 runs from the conserved cysteine through the conserved F or W. The order of the fields is D gene, J gene, clone size, V gene, CDR3 DNA, CDR3 protein. A D gene is named only where the DNA matches it firmly. Where a row states a size, it is once, few, many or the class of an expanded clone; other rows omit it.

D: TRBD2
J: TRBJ2-1
size: many
V: TRBV2
DNA: TGTGCCAGCAGCTCGGGTGGCCTAGCGGCCTACAATGAGCAGTTCTTC
CDR3: CASSSGGLAAYNEQFF

D: .
J: TRBJ2-2
size: many
V: TRBV5-1
DNA: TGCGCCAGCAGCCCGACAGCGAACACCGGGGAGCTGTTTTTT
CDR3: CASSPTANTGELFF

D: .
J: TRBJ1-1
size: few
V: TRBV7-8
DNA: TGTGCCAGCAGCTATCTGGCGAACACTGAAGCTTTCTTT
CDR3: CASSYLANTEAFF

D: .
J: TRBJ2-7
size: .
V: TRBV12-3/TRBV12-4
DNA: TGTGCCAGCACCAGACTCGGGCAGTACTTC
CDR3: CASTRLGQYF

D: TRBD1
J: TRBJ1-1
size: .
V: TRBV7-9
DNA: TGTGCCAGCAGCTTTCCCGGAGACAGGGGGACTGAAGCTTTCTTT
CDR3: CASSFPGDRGTEAFF

D: .
J: TRBJ1-4
size: .
V: TRBV5-1
DNA: TGCGCCAGCAGCTTGGGGGGGCCGGAAAAACTGTTTTTT
CDR3: CASSLGGPEKLFF

D: TRBD1
J: TRBJ1-1
size: few
V: TRBV12-3/TRBV12-4
DNA: TGTGCCAGCAGTTTGGCCGGGACAGGCGCCCGGGACACTGAAGCTTTCTTT
CDR3: CASSLAGTGARDTEAFF

D: TRBD2
J: TRBJ2-5
size: many
V: TRBV5-6
DNA: TGTGCCAGCAGCTTGGTGGGACTAGCGGGAGCGGAGACCCAGTACTTC
CDR3: CASSLVGLAGAETQYF

D: .
J: TRBJ2-7
size: many
V: TRBV7-9
DNA: TGTGCCAGCAGCTCGCGCGACGTAGCCTACGAGCAGTACTTC
CDR3: CASSSRDVAYEQYF

D: TRBD1
J: TRBJ1-1
size: .
V: TRBV5-5
DNA: TGTGCCAGCAGCCACAGGGGACAGGGCAGAAACACTGAAGCTTTCTTT
CDR3: CASSHRGQGRNTEAFF

D: .
J: TRBJ2-1
size: .
V: TRBV10-2
DNA: TGCGCCAGCATTGGTGGAGGACGGAATGAGCAGTTCTTC
CDR3: CASIGGGRNEQFF

D: .
J: TRBJ2-2
size: few
V: TRBV6-4
DNA: TGTGCCAGCAGTGATAAGTTCACCGGGGAGCTGTTTTTT
CDR3: CASSDKFTGELFF

D: TRBD1
J: TRBJ2-5
size: few
V: TRBV4-1
DNA: TGCGCCAGCAGCCCGCCTGGGACAGCAGCTGAGACCCAGTACTTC
CDR3: CASSPPGTAAETQYF

D: TRBD2
J: TRBJ2-5
size: .
V: TRBV3-1
DNA: TGTGCCAGCAGACCCGGACTAGCGGGAGGCATAGAGACCCAGTACTTC
CDR3: CASRPGLAGGIETQYF

D: TRBD2
J: TRBJ2-3
size: .
V: TRBV6-5
DNA: TGTGCCAGCAGTTATCTAGCGGCAGGAGATACGCAGTATTTT
CDR3: CASSYLAAGDTQYF

D: .
J: TRBJ2-1
size: many
V: TRBV6-2/TRBV6-3
DNA: TGTGCCAGCAGTTACGGGCTAGTCAGTGAGCAGTTCTTC
CDR3: CASSYGLVSEQFF

D: .
J: TRBJ2-5
size: few
V: TRBV7-6
DNA: TGTGCCAGCAGCTCCCACAATGGGCAGGGTGTTTCGGAGACCCAGTACTTC
CDR3: CASSSHNGQGVSETQYF

D: .
J: TRBJ1-1
size: .
V: TRBV12-3/TRBV12-4
DNA: TGTGCCAGCATCTTGAACACTGAAGCTTTCTTT
CDR3: CASILNTEAFF

D: TRBD1
J: TRBJ2-2
size: .
V: TRBV5-1
DNA: TGCGCCAGCAGCTTGGAGGGACAGGGCGGGGAGCTGTTTTTT
CDR3: CASSLEGQGGELFF

D: TRBD1
J: TRBJ1-1
size: few
V: TRBV6-1
DNA: TGTGCCACCCGTACAGGGGGGGACACTGAAGCTTTCTTT
CDR3: CATRTGGDTEAFF

D: .
J: TRBJ1-2
size: few
V: TRBV6-1
DNA: TGTGCCAGCAGGGAGGGAGGTCGCTACACCTTC
CDR3: CASREGGRYTF

D: .
J: TRBJ2-5
size: many
V: TRBV7-3
DNA: TGTGCCAGCAGCCCCGGCAGGGCTGAGACCCAGTACTTC
CDR3: CASSPGRAETQYF

D: .
J: TRBJ1-5
size: many
V: TRBV30
DNA: TGTGCCTGGAGTGGGACAGAATATCAGCCCCAGCATTTT
CDR3: CAWSGTEYQPQHF

D: .
J: TRBJ1-5
size: .
V: TRBV12-3/TRBV12-4
DNA: TGTGCCAGCAGTTCGATCAGAGATCAGCCCCAGCATTTT
CDR3: CASSSIRDQPQHF

D: .
J: TRBJ1-6
size: .
V: TRBV7-9
DNA: TGTGCCAGCAGCTTGACGGAGGCTTATTCACCCCTCCACTTT
CDR3: CASSLTEAYSPLHF

D: .
J: TRBJ2-1
size: many
V: TRBV20-1
DNA: TGCAGTGCTAGTGTGATCAGCTCCTACAATGAGCAGTTCTTC
CDR3: CSASVISSYNEQFF

D: TRBD2
J: TRBJ2-1
size: .
V: TRBV19
DNA: TGTGCCAGTAGTACGGGGGGAGAGCAGTTCTTC
CDR3: CASSTGGEQFF

D: .
J: TRBJ2-7
size: many
V: TRBV6-4
DNA: TGTGCCAGCAGTGTTCTGCACGAGGGCGGGTACGAGCAGTACTTC
CDR3: CASSVLHEGGYEQYF

D: .
J: TRBJ2-1
size: .
V: TRBV24-1
DNA: TGTGCCACCAGTGGACCCTACAATGAGCAGTTCTTC
CDR3: CATSGPYNEQFF

D: .
J: TRBJ2-5
size: many
V: TRBV20-1
DNA: TGCAGTGCTAGGGACAGTCAAGAGACCCAGTACTTC
CDR3: CSARDSQETQYF

D: .
J: TRBJ2-3
size: many
V: TRBV28
DNA: TGTGCCAGCATAAAGCCCGGAACAGATACGCAGTATTTT
CDR3: CASIKPGTDTQYF

D: .
J: TRBJ1-5
size: many
V: TRBV6-2/TRBV6-3
DNA: TGTGCCAGCAGTTCCGAGACATCTTATCAGCCCCAGCATTTT
CDR3: CASSSETSYQPQHF

D: .
J: TRBJ1-4
size: many
V: TRBV12-5
DNA: TGTGCTAGTGGTTCCTGGACCGCAGCAACTAATGAAAAACTGTTTTTT
CDR3: CASGSWTAATNEKLFF

D: TRBD1
J: TRBJ1-1
size: many
V: TRBV6-1
DNA: TGTGCCAGCGGGACAGGGGCCCAAGGTGGCACTGAAGCTTTCTTT
CDR3: CASGTGAQGGTEAFF

D: .
J: TRBJ2-7
size: few
V: TRBV14
DNA: TGTGCCAGCAGCCAAGGGTACGGAGGCGAGCAGTACTTC
CDR3: CASSQGYGGEQYF

D: .
J: TRBJ1-5
size: many
V: TRBV7-7
DNA: TGTGCTAGCAGCCCGATCACCGGGACCGTTAATCAGCCCCAGCATTTT
CDR3: CASSPITGTVNQPQHF

D: .
J: TRBJ1-2
size: few
V: TRBV13
DNA: TGTGCCAGCAGCCCCCTCGACGGCCGTGGCACCTTC
CDR3: CASSPLDGRGTF

D: .
J: TRBJ2-3
size: once
V: TRBV9
DNA: TGTGCCAGCAGCGTCCGGGAGTCCCACACAGATACGCAGTATTTT
CDR3: CASSVRESHTDTQYF

D: .
J: TRBJ1-3
size: .
V: TRBV28
DNA: TGTGCCAGCAGTGATCTCTTCGGGGCCGGAAACACCATATATTTT
CDR3: CASSDLFGAGNTIYF

D: TRBD1
J: TRBJ2-5
size: many
V: TRBV28
DNA: TGTGCCAGCACCCCGACAGGGATAGAGACCCAGTACTTC
CDR3: CASTPTGIETQYF

D: .
J: TRBJ2-1
size: many
V: TRBV11-2
DNA: TGTGCCAGCAGCTTAGTCGCCTTCGGTGGGAATGAGCAGTTCTTC
CDR3: CASSLVAFGGNEQFF

D: TRBD2
J: TRBJ2-1
size: many
V: TRBV28
DNA: TGTGCCAGCAGTGTCTTAGCGGGAGCCCGCAATGAGCAGTTCTTC
CDR3: CASSVLAGARNEQFF